The rows below give T cell receptor beta chains drawn from one sample of a study of T cell responses to AZD1222 COVID-19 vaccine. The repertoire was sequenced with immunoSEQ multiplex PCR; TCRdb's copy has only in-frame clones and lacks some. The sample has 100,000 to 150,000 clones, 90% seen once. The input for sequencing was peripheral blood, taken on day 0 of AZD1222 vaccination. These receptors came from an adult in good health. CDR3s include the opening cysteine and the closing phenylalanine or tryptophan. Fields, in order: J gene, V gene, CDR3 protein.

TRBJ1-1,TRBV30,CAWSPTTEAFF
TRBJ2-1,TRBV5-5,CASVKAGGRNEQFF
TRBJ1-1,TRBV27,CASGGWIDTEAFF
TRBJ2-7,TRBV14,CASSQGTGPWEQYF
TRBJ1-5,TRBV30,CAWSADRELGSSNQPQHF
TRBJ2-3,TRBV15,CATSKWASGPTDTQYF
TRBJ1-2,TRBV7-9,CASSIDRGQDYGYTF
TRBJ2-7,TRBV5-4,CASSLGAEQYF
TRBJ1-1,TRBV9,CASSPTGVNTEAFF
TRBJ2-2,TRBV5-4,CASRETSASLGELFF
TRBJ1-5,TRBV20-1,CSASGGPNQPQHF
TRBJ2-7,TRBV20-1,CSARRDEQYF
TRBJ2-3,TRBV24-1,CATSPEGTGRWDTQYF
TRBJ1-5,TRBV7-2,CASSLVGGNQPQHF
TRBJ1-4,TRBV2,CASYGGATNEKLFF
TRBJ1-6,TRBV30,CAWRVRGGNSPLHF
TRBJ1-5,TRBV30,CAWSDPTGRSNQPQHF
TRBJ1-4,TRBV5-6,CASTNQVVSEKLFF
TRBJ1-5,TRBV6-6,CASRGRQGSTPQHF
TRBJ2-7,TRBV4-3,CASSQNTGLYEQYF
TRBJ1-6,TRBV28,CASSRLGISPLHF
TRBJ1-6,TRBV4-1,CASSQEQGYNSPLHF
TRBJ2-7,TRBV27,CASSPGQGAYEQYF
TRBJ1-2,TRBV7-9,CASSPGTSGYGYTF
TRBJ1-2,TRBV18,CASSPSSDYGYTF
TRBJ1-4,TRBV5-6,CASSLRGPFEKLFF
TRBJ2-3,TRBV27,CASSLLWAGVSTDTQYF
TRBJ1-1,TRBV6-5,CASSYFSGSKTEAFF
TRBJ2-1,TRBV15,CATSRDPDHAEQFF
TRBJ1-2,TRBV3-1/TRBV3-2,CASSRGGDYGYTF
TRBJ2-4,TRBV19,CASRQLDIQYF
TRBJ1-3,TRBV7-6,CASSLNWGPGNTIYF
TRBJ2-2,TRBV10-3,CAISEVSGLTGELFF
TRBJ2-2,TRBV3-1/TRBV3-2,CASSQYQLAGNTGELFF
TRBJ1-1,TRBV13,CASSLGQGPEAFF
TRBJ2-2,TRBV7-3,CASSRQPNTGELFF
TRBJ1-5,TRBV4-1,CASSQVTGNQPQHF
TRBJ1-2,TRBV12-3/TRBV12-4,CASLDGYGYTF
TRBJ2-7,TRBV3-1/TRBV3-2,CASSHQGTYEQYF
TRBJ2-3,TRBV5-1,CASSSWGYSTDTQYF
TRBJ2-5,TRBV29-1,CSVGGETQYF
TRBJ1-5,TRBV24-1,CATPAQGRNQPQHF
TRBJ2-7,TRBV7-9,CASRRGTGIPYEQYF
TRBJ1-2,TRBV6-5,CASTPGDYGYTF
TRBJ2-3,TRBV20-1,CSASGGLVMTDTQYF
TRBJ2-3,TRBV7-9,CATRDRAADTQYF
TRBJ2-5,TRBV5-1,CASSLTSGGAGETQYF
TRBJ1-3,TRBV27,CASSSPGQGINTIYF
TRBJ1-4,TRBV15,CATSTQSRGRFGEKLFF
TRBJ2-1,TRBV7-9,CASSQTTNNEQFF
TRBJ2-7,TRBV3-1/TRBV3-2,CASSQGPGPSSYEQYF
TRBJ2-1,TRBV4-1,CASSQEGASGGVIAYNEQFF
TRBJ1-4,TRBV2,CASSEAEKLFF
TRBJ1-4,TRBV4-2,CASSQGTDEKLFF
TRBJ1-5,TRBV9,CASSVNVGSGQPQHF